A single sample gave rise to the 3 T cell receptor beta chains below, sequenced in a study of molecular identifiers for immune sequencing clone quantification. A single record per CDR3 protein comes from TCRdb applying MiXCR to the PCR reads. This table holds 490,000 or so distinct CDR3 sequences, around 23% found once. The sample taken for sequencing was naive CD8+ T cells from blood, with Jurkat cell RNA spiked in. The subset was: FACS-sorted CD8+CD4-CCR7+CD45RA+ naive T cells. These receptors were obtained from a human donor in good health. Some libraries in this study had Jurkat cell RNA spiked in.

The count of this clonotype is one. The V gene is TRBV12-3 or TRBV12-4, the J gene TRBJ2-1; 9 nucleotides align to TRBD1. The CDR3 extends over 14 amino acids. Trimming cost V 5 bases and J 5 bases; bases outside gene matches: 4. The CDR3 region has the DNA TGTGCCAGCAGTATTTGGACAGGGGACAATGAGCAGTTCTTC. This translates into CASSIWTGDNEQFF.

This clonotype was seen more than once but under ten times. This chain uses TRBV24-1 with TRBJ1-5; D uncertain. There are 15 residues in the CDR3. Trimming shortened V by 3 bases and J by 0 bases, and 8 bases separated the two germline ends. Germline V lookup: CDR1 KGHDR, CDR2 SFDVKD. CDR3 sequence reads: CATSDAAFSNQPQHF. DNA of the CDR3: TGTGCCACCAGTGATGCAGCATTTAGCAATCAGCCCCAGCATTTT.

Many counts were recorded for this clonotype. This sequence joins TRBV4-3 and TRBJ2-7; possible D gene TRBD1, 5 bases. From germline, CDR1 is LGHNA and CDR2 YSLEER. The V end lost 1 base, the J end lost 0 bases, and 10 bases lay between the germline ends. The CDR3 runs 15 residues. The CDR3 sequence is CASSQGAGNSYEQYF. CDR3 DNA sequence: TGCGCCAGCAGCCAAGGGGCAGGGAACTCCTACGAGCAGTACTTC.